This T cell receptor (beta chain) was captured in a study of chemoradiotherapy in HPV16-positive cancers. The study's findings and limits: Better recurrence-free survival went with HPV-responsive T-cell expansion in HPV16-positive patients. Non-HPV-specific T cells did not expand in tumors during treatment, whereas candidate HPV-specific clones and E7-related motifs did.

The repertoire was sequenced with immunoSEQ multiplex PCR; TCRdb's copy has only in-frame clones and lacks some. The sample yields some 27,000 clones, around 94% seen once. Worth noting for this clone: Its target is unknown.

CDR3 length: 13 amino acids. Between the trimmed V and J ends, which lost 4 bases and 4 bases, there was a span of 10 bases. CDR1 and CDR2 (germline): GTSNPN, SVGIG (reference sequence). Source: blood, taken from a patient who underwent chemoradiotherapy. The sequence came from a human donor with HPV-associated anogenital cancer. The chain recombines TRBV30 with TRBJ1-4; D possibly corresponds to TRBD1 (5 bases). The CDR3 is CAWTTVNNEKLFF. In nucleotides, the CDR3 is TGTGCCTGGACGACAGTTAATAATGAAAAACTGTTTTTT. Combining the CDR3 with reference TRBV30 and TRBJ1-4 gives the whole variable domain SQTIHQWPATLVQPVGSPLSLECTVEGTSNPNLYWYRQAAGRGLQLLFYSVGIGQISSEVPQNLSASRPQDRQFILSSKKLLLSDSGFYLCAWTTVNNEKLFFGSGTQLSVL.